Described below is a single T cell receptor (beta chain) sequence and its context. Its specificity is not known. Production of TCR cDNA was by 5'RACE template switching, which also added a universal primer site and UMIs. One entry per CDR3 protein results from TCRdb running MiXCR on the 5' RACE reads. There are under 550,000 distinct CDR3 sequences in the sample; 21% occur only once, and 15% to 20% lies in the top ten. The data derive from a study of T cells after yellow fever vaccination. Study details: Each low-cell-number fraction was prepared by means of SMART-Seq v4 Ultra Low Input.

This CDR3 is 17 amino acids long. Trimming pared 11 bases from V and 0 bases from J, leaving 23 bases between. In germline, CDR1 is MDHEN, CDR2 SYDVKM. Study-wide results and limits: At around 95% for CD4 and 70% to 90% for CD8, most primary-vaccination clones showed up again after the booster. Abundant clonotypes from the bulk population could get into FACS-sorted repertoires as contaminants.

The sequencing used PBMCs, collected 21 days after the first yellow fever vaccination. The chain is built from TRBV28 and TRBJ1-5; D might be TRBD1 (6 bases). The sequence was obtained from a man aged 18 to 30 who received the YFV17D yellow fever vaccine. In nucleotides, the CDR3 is TGTGCCTTCAGTTTAGAGGACAGATTTAATAGCAATCAGCCCCAGCATTTT. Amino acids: CAFSLEDRFNSNQPQHF.